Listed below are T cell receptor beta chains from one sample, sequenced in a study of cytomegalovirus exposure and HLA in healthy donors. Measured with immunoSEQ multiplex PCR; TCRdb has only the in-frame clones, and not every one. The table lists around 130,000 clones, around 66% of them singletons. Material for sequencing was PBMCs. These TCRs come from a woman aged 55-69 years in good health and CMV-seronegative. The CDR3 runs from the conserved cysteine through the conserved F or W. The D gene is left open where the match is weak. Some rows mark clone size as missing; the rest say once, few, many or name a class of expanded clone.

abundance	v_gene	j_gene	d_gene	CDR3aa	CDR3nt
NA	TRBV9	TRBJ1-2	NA	CASGDRDYGYTF	TGTGCCAGCGGCGATCGGGACTATGGCTACACCTTC
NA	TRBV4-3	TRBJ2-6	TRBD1	CASSQDPGGSSGANVLTF	TGCGCCAGCAGCCAAGATCCAGGGGGTAGCTCTGGGGCCAACGTCCTGACTTTC
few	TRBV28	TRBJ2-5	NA	CASRTGVGETQYF	TGTGCCAGCAGGACCGGGGTTGGGGAGACCCAGTACTTC
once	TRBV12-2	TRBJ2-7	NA	CASRSPTKTRRGVYEQYF	TGTGCAAGTCGCTCACCAACTAAGACCCGGCGGGGTGTCTACGAGCAGTACTTC
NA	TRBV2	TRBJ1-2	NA	CASSPLTPNYGYTF	TGTGCCAGCAGTCCATTAACACCCAACTATGGCTACACCTTC
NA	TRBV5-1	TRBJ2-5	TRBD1	CASSLSGTGKETQYF	TGCGCCAGCAGCTTATCCGGGACAGGGAAAGAGACCCAGTACTTC
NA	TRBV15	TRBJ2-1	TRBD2	CATSRSGGEGQFF	TGTGCCACCAGCAGATCGGGGGGGGAGGGGCAGTTCTTC
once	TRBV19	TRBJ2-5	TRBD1	CASSTTGGQETQYF	TGTGCCAGTAGTACGACAGGGGGCCAAGAGACCCAGTACTTC
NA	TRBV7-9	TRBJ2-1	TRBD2	CASSLMVTSGRASYNEQFF	TGTGCCAGCAGCTTAATGGTTACTAGCGGGAGGGCCTCCTACAATGAGCAGTTCTTC
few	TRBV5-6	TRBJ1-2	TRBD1	CASSLYQGGGYTF	TGTGCCAGCAGCTTGTATCAGGGGGGTGGCTACACCTTC
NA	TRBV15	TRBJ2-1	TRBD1	CATSLTGAYNEQFF	TGTGCCACCAGCCTGACAGGGGCCTACAATGAGCAGTTCTTC
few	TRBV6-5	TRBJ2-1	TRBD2	CASSYVGSGIGDEQFF	TGTGCCAGCAGTTACGTCGGTAGCGGGATCGGGGATGAGCAGTTCTTC
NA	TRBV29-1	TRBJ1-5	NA	CSVRQAGGNQPQHF	TGCAGCGTCCGACAGGCCGGCGGCAATCAGCCCCAGCATTTT
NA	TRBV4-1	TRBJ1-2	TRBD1	CASSQGGSGGYGYTF	TGCGCCAGCAGCCAAGGGGGGTCAGGGGGGTATGGCTACACCTTC
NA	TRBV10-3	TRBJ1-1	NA	CASTGHLGAEAFF	TGTGCCAGTACCGGACACCTAGGGGCTGAAGCTTTCTTT
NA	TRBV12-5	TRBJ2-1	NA	CASGLVLGGGNEQFF	TGTGCTAGTGGTTTGGTCCTCGGGGGTGGGAATGAGCAGTTCTTC
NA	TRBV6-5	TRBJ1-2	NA	CASSYGRPGAYGYTF	TGTGCCAGCAGTTACGGCCGACCGGGAGCCTATGGCTACACCTTC
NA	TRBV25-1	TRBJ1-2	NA	CAIGTIYGYTF	TGTGCCATCGGGACAATCTATGGCTACACCTTC
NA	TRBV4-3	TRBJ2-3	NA	CASSQGTTDTQYF	TGCGCCAGCAGCCAGGGGACTACAGATACGCAGTATTTT
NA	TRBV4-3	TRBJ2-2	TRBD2	CASSQVALAGGGAGELFF	TGCGCCAGCAGCCAAGTAGCGCTAGCGGGAGGTGGGGCCGGGGAGCTGTTTTTT
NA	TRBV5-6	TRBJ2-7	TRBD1	CASSLYLGTGGHEQYF	TGTGCCAGCAGCTTATACTTGGGGACAGGGGGCCACGAGCAGTACTTC
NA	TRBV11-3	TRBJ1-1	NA	CASSSDSRAEAFF	TGTGCCAGCAGCTCGGACAGTCGCGCTGAAGCTTTCTTT
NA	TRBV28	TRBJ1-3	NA	CASSSTGSGNTIYF	TGTGCCAGCAGTTCAACAGGCTCTGGAAACACCATATATTTT
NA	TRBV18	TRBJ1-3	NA	CASSPGEGLSGNTIYF	TGTGCCAGCTCACCCGGGGAGGGCCTCTCTGGAAACACCATATATTTT
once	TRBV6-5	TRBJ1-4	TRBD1	CASRGTGDEKLFF	TGTGCCAGCAGAGGGACAGGGGACGAAAAACTGTTTTTT
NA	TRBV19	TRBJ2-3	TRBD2	CASSIYGLAGGPAADTQYF	TGTGCCAGTAGTATTTACGGACTAGCGGGAGGGCCGGCGGCAGATACGCAGTATTTT
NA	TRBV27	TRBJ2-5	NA	CASRAGSYGFQETQYF	TGTGCCAGCAGGGCCGGCTCGTACGGGTTCCAAGAGACCCAGTACTTC
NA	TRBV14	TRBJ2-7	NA	CASSQWAGQEQYF	TGTGCCAGCAGCCAATGGGCAGGGCAGGAGCAGTACTTC
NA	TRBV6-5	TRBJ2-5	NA	CASTNRGTQYF	TGTGCCAGCACCAATAGAGGGACCCAGTACTTC
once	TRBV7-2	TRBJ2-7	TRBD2	CASSLAGGAQGEQYF	TGTGCCAGCAGTCTAGCGGGAGGGGCCCAGGGGGAGCAGTACTTC
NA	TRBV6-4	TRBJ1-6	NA	CASSDVGGPLHF	TGTGCCAGCAGTGACGTGGGGGGACCCCTCCACTTT
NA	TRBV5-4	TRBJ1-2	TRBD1	CASTQGQGRYGYTF	TGTGCCAGCACCCAAGGACAGGGTCGTTATGGCTACACCTTC
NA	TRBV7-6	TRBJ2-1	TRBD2	CASSFYSGSGNEQFF	TGTGCCAGCAGCTTTTATAGCGGGAGTGGCAATGAGCAGTTCTTC
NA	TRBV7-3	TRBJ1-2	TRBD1	CASSPSGGYGYTF	TGTGCCAGCAGCCCATCAGGGGGTTATGGCTACACCTTC
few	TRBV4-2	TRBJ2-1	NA	CASSQAGDNEQFF	TGTGCCAGCAGCCAAGCCGGGGACAATGAGCAGTTCTTC
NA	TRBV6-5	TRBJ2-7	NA	CASSRGYSYEQYF	TGTGCCAGCAGCCGAGGCTACTCCTACGAGCAGTACTTC
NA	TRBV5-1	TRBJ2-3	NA	CASSLFSARGTDTQYF	TGCGCCAGCAGCTTGTTTAGTGCCCGCGGCACAGATACGCAGTATTTT
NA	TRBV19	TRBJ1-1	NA	CASSMARQRNTEAFF	TGTGCCAGTAGTATGGCCCGACAGCGGAACACTGAAGCTTTCTTT
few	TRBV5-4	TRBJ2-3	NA	CASSFGGSRSTDTQYF	TGTGCCAGCAGCTTCGGCGGGTCGCGTAGCACAGATACGCAGTATTTT
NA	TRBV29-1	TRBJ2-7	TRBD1	CSVEGLMGQGRIYEQYF	TGCAGCGTTGAAGGCCTGATGGGACAGGGCCGAATCTACGAGCAGTACTTC
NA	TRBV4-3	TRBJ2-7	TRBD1	CASSQEGTGTYEQYF	TGCGCCAGCAGCCAAGAGGGGACAGGGACATACGAGCAGTACTTC
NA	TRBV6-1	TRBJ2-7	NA	CASSAVYEQYF	TGTGCCAGCAGTGCTGTCTACGAGCAGTACTTC
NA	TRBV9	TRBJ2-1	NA	CASSFGGVGNEQFF	TGTGCCAGCAGCTTCGGGGGAGTGGGCAATGAGCAGTTCTTC
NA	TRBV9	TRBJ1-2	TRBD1	CASSEGTAYGYTF	TGTGCCAGCAGCGAAGGGACAGCCTATGGCTACACCTTC
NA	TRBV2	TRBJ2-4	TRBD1	CASSFRGRTKNIQYF	TGTGCCAGCAGTTTCAGGGGGCGCACCAAAAACATTCAGTACTTC
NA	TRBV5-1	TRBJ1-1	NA	CASSLGGITEAFF	TGCGCCAGCAGCTTGGGCGGGATCACTGAAGCTTTCTTT
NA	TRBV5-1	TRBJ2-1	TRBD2	CASSFLAGDIEQFF	TGCGCCAGCAGCTTCCTAGCGGGAGACATTGAGCAGTTCTTC
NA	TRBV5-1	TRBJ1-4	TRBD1	CASSPGTANEKLFF	TGCGCCAGCAGCCCCGGGACAGCTAATGAAAAACTGTTTTTT
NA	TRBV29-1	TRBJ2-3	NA	CSVESADTQYF	TGCAGCGTTGAATCGGCAGATACGCAGTATTTT
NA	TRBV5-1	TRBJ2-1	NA	CASSYGGGVSYNEQFF	TGCGCCAGCAGCTATGGCGGCGGGGTTTCCTACAATGAGCAGTTCTTC
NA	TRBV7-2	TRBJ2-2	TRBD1	CASSRDRGRLTGELFF	TGTGCCAGCAGCAGGGACAGGGGGCGCCTCACCGGGGAGCTGTTTTTT
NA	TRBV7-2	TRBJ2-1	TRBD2	CASSRWTSLGNERFF	TGTGCCAGCAGCCGATGGACTAGCTTAGGCAATGAGCGGTTCTTC